The TCR beta chain under discussion was sequenced for a study of T cells in tumors after PD-1 blockade. Background on the study: Patients received pembrolizumab 200 mg every 3 weeks or cemiplimab 350 mg every 2 weeks. Study-wide results and limits: About 41% of tumor TCR clonotypes were also found in blood.

Method: immunoSEQ multiplex PCR; TCRdb's copy keeps in-frame clones and lacks some. The sample has 60,000 to 70,000 clones, about 74% seen once; the top ten hold approximately 4.5%. A remark on this clone: What it binds is not known.

V was cut by 4 bases and J by 6 bases, with 20 bases left in between. CDR3 length: 16 residues. Germline V gene data show CDR1 as KGHDR and CDR2 as SFDVKD. J is TRBJ1-2 and V is TRBV24-1, with D possibly being TRBD1 (5 bases). The receptor's source is a human donor with basal cell carcinoma. This material consisted of PBMCs, taken after anti-PD-1 treatment. The chain's CDR3 is CATSELASGLSDGYTF. As DNA, the CDR3 is TGTGCCACCAGTGAGCTAGCGTCAGGGTTATCGGATGGCTACACCTTC.